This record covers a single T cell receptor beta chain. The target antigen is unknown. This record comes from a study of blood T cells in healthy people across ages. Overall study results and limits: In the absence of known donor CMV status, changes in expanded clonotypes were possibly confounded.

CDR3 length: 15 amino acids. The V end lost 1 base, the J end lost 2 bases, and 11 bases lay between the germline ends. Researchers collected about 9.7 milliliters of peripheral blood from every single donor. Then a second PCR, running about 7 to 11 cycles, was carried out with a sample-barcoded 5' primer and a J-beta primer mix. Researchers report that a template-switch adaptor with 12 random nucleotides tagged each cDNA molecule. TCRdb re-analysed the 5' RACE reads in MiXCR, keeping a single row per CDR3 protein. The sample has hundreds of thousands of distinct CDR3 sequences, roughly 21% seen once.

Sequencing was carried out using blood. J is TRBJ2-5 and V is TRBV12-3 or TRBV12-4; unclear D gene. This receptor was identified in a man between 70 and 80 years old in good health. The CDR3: CASSLEGFGQETQYF. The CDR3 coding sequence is TGTGCCAGCAGTTTAGAAGGTTTCGGTCAAGAGACCCAGTACTTC.